There are a few counts of the clone carrying this T cell receptor beta chain. What it binds is unknown. This entry comes from a study of a mutant IDH1 vaccine in newly diagnosed glioma. The overall study: Vaccination of patients was performed eight times, in weeks 1, 3, 5, 7, 11, 15, 19 and 23.

Sequencing was performed with immunoSEQ multiplex PCR; in TCRdb, only in-frame clones are kept and a portion is missing. The sample includes some 60,000 clones, approximately 80% of them seen just once. Study-wide points: Induction of immune responses by the vaccine occurred in about 92% of patients.

As for time point: week 11, during vaccination. Doses comprised 300 ug of mutant IDH1 20-mer peptide each, plus topical imiquimod. There are 15 residues in the CDR3. The V gene's germline CDR1 is SGDLS and CDR2 YYNGEE. This chain joins TRBV9 and TRBJ2-5; 7 nucleotides line up with TRBD2. The last part of the DNA fits TRBJ2-7 better; the J call may be wrong. The clonotype was recovered from a man aged 25 to 40 with glioma. The sequenced sample was PBMCs, obtained from a glioma patient whose treatment included an IDH1 peptide vaccine. CDR3 DNA sequence: TGTGCCAGCAGCCCGCGGTCGGGAGCGGGGTACGAGCAGTACTTC. The encoded protein is CASSPRSGAGYEQYF.